The T cell receptor (beta chain) described here comes from a study of graft-versus-host responses after intestinal transplantation. The overall study: Multivisceral, liver-intestinal, or isolated intestinal transplants were given to recipients. Tacrolimus plus steroids were given to all recipients for roughly three years, preceded by anti-thymocyte globulin induction.

About this clone itself: The antigen remains unidentified.

Regarding the study as a whole: Detected in recipient marrow were GvH clones, some of which were first observed in ileum or blood.

Clones were read by immunoSEQ multiplex PCR, and TCRdb kept only the in-frame ones, dropping some. The table shows about 85,000 clones, with around 93% occurring only once. The V and J ends lost 0 bases and 4 bases, in that order; junction bases with no gene match: 1. CDR1 is MNHNS and CDR2 is SASEGT in the germline V gene. This CDR3 contains 15 residues. The specimen was unstimulated CD8+ T cells sorted from spleen or lymph node cells, collected before transplant. This clonotype was sampled from a human donor who was the organ donor for an intestinal transplant. V gene TRBV6-1 combines with J gene TRBJ2-3; 10 bases agree with TRBD2. Here the CDR3 DNA reads TGTGCCAGCAGTGAAGCGCTAGCGGGAGCAGATACGCAGTATTTT. Residues: CASSEALAGADTQYF.